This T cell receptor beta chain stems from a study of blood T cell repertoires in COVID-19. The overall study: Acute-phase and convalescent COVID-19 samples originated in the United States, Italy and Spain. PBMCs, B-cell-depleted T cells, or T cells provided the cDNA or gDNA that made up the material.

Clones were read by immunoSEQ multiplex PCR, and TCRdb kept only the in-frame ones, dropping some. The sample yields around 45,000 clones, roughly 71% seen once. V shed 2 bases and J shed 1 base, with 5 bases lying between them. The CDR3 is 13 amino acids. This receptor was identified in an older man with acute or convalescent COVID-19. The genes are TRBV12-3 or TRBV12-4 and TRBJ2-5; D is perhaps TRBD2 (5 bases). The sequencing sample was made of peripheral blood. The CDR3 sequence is CASSLLAQETQYF. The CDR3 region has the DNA TGTGCCAGCAGTTTACTAGCCCAAGAGACCCAGTACTTC.